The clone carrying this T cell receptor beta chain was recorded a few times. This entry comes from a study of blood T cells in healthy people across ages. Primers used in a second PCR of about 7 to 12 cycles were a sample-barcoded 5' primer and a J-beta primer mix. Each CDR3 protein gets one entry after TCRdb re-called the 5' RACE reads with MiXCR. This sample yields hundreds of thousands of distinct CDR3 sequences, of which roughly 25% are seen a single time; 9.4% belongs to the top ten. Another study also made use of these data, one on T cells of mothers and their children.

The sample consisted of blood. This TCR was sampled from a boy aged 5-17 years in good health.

CDR3 sequence: CASSLGGARPQHF. The DNA for the CDR3 is TGTGCCAGCAGCTTAGGGGGCGCACGGCCCCAGCATTTT. The chain couples TRBV7-2 to TRBJ1-5; D may be TRBD1 (5 bases). V was trimmed by 1 base and J by 9 bases, leaving 10 bases between them. The CDR3 runs to 13 residues. CDR1 is SGHTA, CDR2 FQGNSA, per germline.